One sample yielded the 25 T cell receptor beta chains listed below, sequenced in a study of technical replicates of blood from a few donors. Generated by immunoSEQ multiplex PCR, the TCRdb table keeps only in-frame clones and is missing some. Found here are 65,000 to 95,000 clones, over 90% of them singletons; the top ten hold 0.39%. Material for sequencing was T cells isolated from PBMCs. The receptor set was obtained from a human donor in good health.

The chain is built from TRBV5-1 and TRBJ2-2; TRBD1 might be the D (5 bases). Trimming cost V 0 bases and J 0 bases, with 9 bases left between them. The CDR3 is 16 amino acids. CDR1 is SGHRS, CDR2 YFSETQ, per germline. CDR3 in amino acids: CASSLEDSTNTGELFF. The CDR3 DNA sequence: TGCGCCAGCAGCTTGGAAGACAGCACGAACACCGGGGAGCTGTTTTTT.

With regard to this clone: The junction departs from germline at one end; a sequencing error may be responsible. The genes are TRBV10-3 and TRBJ2-4; D might be TRBD1 (7 bases). Germline CDR1 ENHRY, CDR2 SYGVKD. CDR3 length: 16 amino acids. CDR3 sequence: CASGPRGGGTKDIQYF. In DNA form, the CDR3 reads TGTGCATCCGGGCCCCGCGGAGGGGGCACCAAAGACATTCAGTACTTC.

This clone occurred a few times. The V call is TRBV19, the J call TRBJ1-1; D may be TRBD1 (6 bases). From germline, CDR1 is LNHDA and CDR2 SQIVND (reference sequence). V dropped 6 bases and J dropped 3 bases, with 11 bases sitting between them. This CDR3 has 13 residues. CDR3 DNA: TGTGCCAGTAGCCCTGGGGGCTACACTGAAGCTTTCTTT. As protein: CASSPGGYTEAFF.

The rearrangement links TRBV19 to TRBJ1-3, with TRBD1 matching 7 bases. Germline CDR1 and CDR2: LNHDA and SQIVND (reference sequence). This CDR3 comprises 15 residues. With 6 bases clipped from V and 2 bases from J, the junction kept 7 bases outside the gene matches. CDR3 residues: CASRGRTGPGNTIYF. The CDR3 bases are TGTGCCAGTAGAGGACGGACAGGCCCTGGAAACACCATATATTTT.

The chain recombines TRBV5-1 with TRBJ2-7, with 9 nucleotides matching TRBD2. Germline CDR1 reads SGHRS; CDR2 reads YFSETQ. The junction had 10 bases not matched to a gene; V was cut back by 4 bases and J by 5 bases. CDR3 length: 15 amino acids. CDR3 bases: TGCGCCAGCAGCCGACAGGTAGCGGGAGTGAACGAGCAGTACTTC. This codes for CASSRQVAGVNEQYF.

On this clone: One junction end disagrees with the germline gene, perhaps due to a read error. J is TRBJ2-7 and V is TRBV27; D may be TRBD2 (6 bases). The CDR3 spans 15 residues. Germline V gene data show CDR1 as MNHEY and CDR2 as SMNVEV (reference sequence). In DNA form, the CDR3 reads TGTGCCGGCAGTAATCTACGGGACTTCTCCTACGAGCAGTACTTC. Protein product: CAGSNLRDFSYEQYF.

The chain couples TRBV19 to TRBJ2-6; the D gene is possibly TRBD2 (6 bases). The CDR3 has 15 amino acids. Germline V gene sequence: CDR1 LNHDA, CDR2 SQIVND (reference sequence). Deletions cut 3 bases from V and 3 bases from J, with 9 bases between. The CDR3 DNA reads TGTGCCAGTAGTATGAACGGGGGTGGGGCCAACGTCCTGACTTTC. Protein product: CASSMNGGGANVLTF.

V usage is TRBV7-3 and J usage is TRBJ2-2; TRBD2 is a possible D gene (5 bases). V was cut by 2 bases and J by 4 bases, with 11 bases left in between. CDR3 length equals 15 residues. CDR1 SGHTA and CDR2 FQGTGA come from the germline V gene. The CDR3 here is CASSLLPGTTGELFF. CDR3 nucleotide sequence: TGTGCCAGCAGCTTACTACCGGGAACCACCGGGGAGCTGTTTTTT.

This sequence joins TRBV25-1 and TRBJ2-7; tentatively, D is TRBD1 (6 bases). Germline loops: CDR1 MGHDK, CDR2 SYGVNS. This CDR3 is built from 14 residues. Trimming stripped 3 bases from V and 1 base from J, with 10 bases between. DNA for the CDR3: TGTGCCAGCAGTGACCTCGGACAGTCCTACGAGCAGTACTTC. Translation: CASSDLGQSYEQYF.

The chain's CDR3 is CASSSGRGAAFF. CDR3 coding DNA: TGTGCCAGCAGCTCTGGGCGGGGGGCAGCTTTCTTT. This chain uses TRBV21-1 with TRBJ1-1. TRBV21-1 is an annotated pseudogene. This CDR3 spans 12 amino acids.

The J gene is TRBJ2-3, the V gene TRBV6-5; maybe TRBD2 (5 bases). Germline V lookup: CDR1 MNHEY, CDR2 SVGAGI. Deletions cut 4 bases from V and 2 bases from J, with 10 bases between. The length of the CDR3 is 14 residues. The CDR3 DNA reads TGTGCCAGCAGTTCCGGACTGAACACAGATACGCAGTATTTT. Translation gives CASSSGLNTDTQYF.

In this sample, this clone turned up once. V gene TRBV7-9 combines with J gene TRBJ1-2, with a possible D match to TRBD1 (6 bases). Germline V gives CDR1 SEHNR, CDR2 FQNEAQ (reference sequence). The CDR3 spans 16 residues. V lost 5 bases to trimming and J lost 4 bases, with 20 bases between them. This CDR3 is CASSRGGGASGYGYTF. CDR3 DNA sequence: TGTGCCAGCAGCCGCGGGGGGGGCGCCTCAGGCTATGGCTACACCTTC.

The chain recombines TRBV5-1 with TRBJ2-1; 9 nucleotides agree with TRBD2. Germline V gene sequence: CDR1 SGHRS, CDR2 YFSETQ. The CDR3 extends over 14 amino acids. J lost 7 bases, V lost 0 bases, and 2 bases had no gene match. CDR3 nucleotide sequence: TGCGCCAGCAGCTTGGGACTAGCGGTTAATGAGCAGTTCTTC. It encodes CASSLGLAVNEQFF.

In DNA form, the CDR3 reads TGTGCCAGCAGCCCCGTAGCGGGAGGGGGGAATGAGCAGTTCTTC. This sequence encodes CASSPVAGGGNEQFF. The chain recombines TRBV7-2 with TRBJ2-1; the match to TRBD2 covers 11 bases. The CDR3 extends over 15 amino acids. CDR1 and CDR2 (germline): SGHTA, FQGNSA. V shed 5 bases, J shed 7 bases, and the junction held 7 bases outside the gene matches. Supplemented by reference TRBV7-2 and TRBJ2-1, the full variable domain reads GAGVSQSPSNKVTEKGKDVELRCDPISGHTALYWYRQSLGQGLEFLIYFQGNSAPDKSGLPSDRFSAERTGGSVSTLTIQRTQQEDSAVYLCASSPVAGGGNEQFFGPGTRLTVL.

The chain couples TRBV9 to TRBJ2-2; TRBD1 is a possible D gene (6 bases). Trimming removed 0 bases at V and 1 base at J, with 10 bases between. The CDR3 runs to 16 residues. The germline gives CDR1 SGDLS, CDR2 YYNGEE. CDR3 region: CASSVVAGVNTGELFF. In DNA, the CDR3 is TGTGCCAGCAGCGTAGTGGCAGGGGTGAACACCGGGGAGCTGTTTTTT.

The chain is built from TRBV19 and TRBJ2-7, with D perhaps matching TRBD1 (6 bases). Germline V gives CDR1 LNHDA, CDR2 SQIVND (reference sequence). Trimming removed 7 bases from V and 0 bases from J, with 10 bases in between. This CDR3 contains 13 residues. Written as DNA, the CDR3 is TGTGCCAGTAAAGGGACAAACTCCTACGAGCAGTACTTC. Amino acids: CASKGTNSYEQYF. Based on the CDR3 plus reference TRBV19 and TRBJ2-7, the full variable domain is DGGITQSPKYLFRKEGQNVTLSCEQNLNHDAMYWYRQDPGQGLRLIYYSQIVNDFQKGDIAEGYSVSREKKESFPLTVTSAQKNPTAFYLCASKGTNSYEQYFGPGTRLTVT.

The rearrangement links TRBV19 to TRBJ1-5; a weak D match, TRBD1 (6 bases). Germline CDR1 is LNHDA and CDR2 is SQIVND (reference sequence). The V end was cut by 6 bases, the J end by 0 bases, with 12 bases between. This CDR3 comprises 15 residues. In DNA, the CDR3 is TGTGCCAGTAGACCGGACAGATATAGCAATCAGCCCCAGCATTTT. Residues: CASRPDRYSNQPQHF. Drawing the rest from reference TRBV19 and TRBJ1-5, the complete variable domain is DGGITQSPKYLFRKEGQNVTLSCEQNLNHDAMYWYRQDPGQGLRLIYYSQIVNDFQKGDIAEGYSVSREKKESFPLTVTSAQKNPTAFYLCASRPDRYSNQPQHFGDGTRLSIL.

A few counts support this clone. This chain connects TRBV6-1 to TRBJ1-3; D ambiguous. V lost 3 bases to trimming and J lost 0 bases, with 6 bases between them. Germline V gives CDR1 MNHNS, CDR2 SASEGT. The length of the CDR3 is 14 residues. CDR3 bases: TGTGCCAGCAGTGATTTTATCTCTGGAAACACCATATATTTT. It codes for CASSDFISGNTIYF.

This chain connects TRBV27 to TRBJ1-4; D is uncertain. The CDR3 consists of 15 residues. CDR1 and CDR2 (germline): MNHEY, SMNVEV (reference sequence). Between the trimmed V and J ends, which lost 3 bases and 5 bases, there was a span of 13 bases. The CDR3 DNA is TGTGCCAGCAGTTTCCTTCCAGGATTAAATGAAAAACTGTTTTTT. Amino acid sequence: CASSFLPGLNEKLFF.

The chain employs TRBV29-1 and TRBJ2-5; 9 bases agree with TRBD1. The ends lost 6 bases at V and 4 bases at J; junction bases unmatched: 9. Germline CDR1 SQVTM, CDR2 ANQGSEA. The CDR3 extends over 14 amino acids. This CDR3 reads CSVAGQGGSETQYF. CDR3 nucleotides: TGCAGCGTCGCGGGACAGGGAGGGTCAGAGACCCAGTACTTC.

The chain uses TRBV15 and TRBJ1-5, with a possible D match to TRBD1 (6 bases). Trimming removed 0 bases from V and 2 bases from J, with 11 bases in between. CDR1 is LNHNV, CDR2 YYDKDF, per germline (reference sequence). This CDR3 spans 16 amino acids. This chain's CDR3 is CATSRDPGDGNQPQHF. CDR3 DNA sequence: TGTGCCACCAGCAGAGATCCAGGGGATGGCAATCAGCCCCAGCATTTT.

J is TRBJ1-1 and V is TRBV10-3; the match to TRBD1 covers 7 bases. The V segment lost 1 base and the J segment 2 bases; nucleotides outside the gene matches: 4. The CDR3 length is 15 residues. Germline lookup yields CDR1 ENHRY and CDR2 SYGVKD. In DNA form, the CDR3 reads TGTGCCATCAGTGAGTTTGGGACAGATAACACTGAAGCTTTCTTT. It is translated as CAISEFGTDNTEAFF.

The CDR3 DNA follows: TGTGCCAGCAGCCAGGGCCTGGGACAGGGGTTCATTCAGTACTTC. Translated: CASSQGLGQGFIQYF. V usage is TRBV4-2 and J usage is TRBJ2-4, with 10 bases aligning to TRBD1. Germline V CDR1 and CDR2: LGHNA, YNFKEQ. Trimming at V came to 3 bases and at J to 9 bases, leaving 8 bases not matched to a gene. CDR3 length equals 15 residues.

This sequence joins TRBV7-9 and TRBJ2-7; D possibly corresponds to TRBD1 (6 bases). There are 13 residues in the CDR3. Germline V gene data show CDR1 as SEHNR and CDR2 as FQNEAQ (reference sequence). V was trimmed by 5 bases and J by 9 bases, leaving 17 bases between them. CDR3 nucleotide sequence: TGTGCCAGCAGCAGACGGGACACCCGTTTGCAGTACTTC. Protein product: CASSRRDTRLQYF.

This clone was found once. The V gene is TRBV5-6, the J gene TRBJ2-7; D is undetermined. V gave up 0 bases and J gave up 3 bases, with 7 bases separating them. Germline V CDR1 and CDR2: SGHDT, YYEEEE. This CDR3 is 13 amino acids long. CDR3 sequence: CASSLVQSYEQYF. CDR3 DNA sequence: TGTGCCAGCAGCTTGGTACAGAGCTACGAGCAGTACTTC.